These 27 T cell receptor beta chains came from one sample sequenced in a study of long-term antiretroviral therapy in people with HIV. Runs used v3.0 of the immunoSEQ assay and were done at survey level. Method: immunoSEQ multiplex PCR; TCRdb's copy keeps in-frame clones and lacks some. The sample lists some 23,000 clones, roughly 85% occurring once. The specimen comprised unsorted PBMCs, sampled 1.2 years after starting antiretroviral therapy. The receptor set was obtained from a woman aged 40 to 55 with HIV.

This clone qualifies as medium-sized (0.01 to 0.1%). V is TRBV7-9 and J is TRBJ2-3; no clear D gene. V dropped 5 bases and J dropped 0 bases, with 6 bases sitting between them. Looked up from germline, CDR1 is SEHNR and CDR2 is FQNEAQ (reference sequence). This CDR3 contains 13 residues. In DNA, the CDR3 is TGTGCCAGCAGCCCATCTAGCACAGATACGCAGTATTTT. Translated: CASSPSSTDTQYF.

The genes are TRBV5-6 and TRBJ1-2; D ambiguous. The V end was cut by 0 bases, the J end by 6 bases, with 12 bases between. Looked up from germline, CDR1 is SGHDT and CDR2 is YYEEEE. The CDR3 loop spans 14 amino acids. CDR3 sequence reads: CASSLVQREDGYTF. The CDR3 coding sequence is TGTGCCAGCAGCTTGGTTCAGCGGGAGGATGGCTACACCTTC.

This chain uses TRBV6-6 with TRBJ2-1; TRBD2 matches 8 bases. This CDR3 spans 15 amino acids. J gave up 0 bases and V 4 bases, and 2 bases lay outside the gene matches. CDR1 and CDR2 from the germline V gene are MNHNY and SVGAGI (reference sequence). The CDR3 loop is CASSWSGGSYNEQFF. In DNA, the CDR3 is TGTGCCAGCAGTTGGAGCGGGGGCTCCTACAATGAGCAGTTCTTC.

The J gene is TRBJ2-1, the V gene TRBV7-9, with TRBD2 matching over 16 bases. From germline, CDR1 is SEHNR and CDR2 FQNEAQ (reference sequence). Losses at the gene ends were 1 base for V and 10 bases for J; bases not matched to a gene: 4. The length of the CDR3 is 16 residues. This chain's CDR3 is CASSLGGLAGGREQFF. CDR3 coding DNA: TGTGCCAGCAGCTTAGGGGGACTAGCGGGGGGGCGAGAGCAGTTCTTC.

The V gene is TRBV19, the J gene TRBJ2-5, with 8 bases lining up with TRBD2. Germline V gene data show CDR1 as LNHDA and CDR2 as SQIVND (reference sequence). CDR3 length equals 14 residues. J lost 3 bases, V lost 1 base, and 1 base had no gene match. CDR3 sequence: CASSIAGGEETQYF. In nucleotides, the CDR3 is TGTGCCAGTAGTATAGCGGGAGGGGAAGAGACCCAGTACTTC.

In nucleotides, the CDR3 is TGTGCCAGTAATCCGGCGGACTATGGCTACACCTTC. Its protein product is CASNPADYGYTF. The chain carries TRBV6-6 and TRBJ1-2; D remains ambiguous. V lost 9 bases and J 3 bases, leaving 11 bases between the germline ends. The CDR3 extends over 12 amino acids. Germline values: CDR1 MNHNY, CDR2 SVGAGI (reference sequence).

V is TRBV29-1 and J is TRBJ2-5; TRBD2 might be the D (6 bases). The V and J ends lost 7 bases and 9 bases respectively, with 18 bases between them. Looked up from germline, CDR1 is SQVTM and CDR2 is ANQGSEA. The CDR3 has 12 amino acids. In DNA form, the CDR3 reads TGCAGCGACGGGGGTGTCCGTGAGGCCCAGTACTTC. Protein sequence: CSDGGVREAQYF.

The chain is built from TRBV7-8 and TRBJ2-7; TRBD2 matches 9 bases. This CDR3 contains 13 residues. Germline V gene sequence: CDR1 SGHVS, CDR2 FQNEAQ. J gave up 4 bases and V 5 bases, and 3 bases lay outside the gene matches. CDR3 amino acids: CASSQGLAYEQYF. CDR3 sequence (DNA): TGTGCCAGCAGCCAGGGACTAGCTTACGAGCAGTACTTC.

The chain links TRBV7-8 to TRBJ2-7, with 9 positions matching TRBD2. Germline CDR1 is SGHVS and CDR2 is FQNEAQ. The CDR3 runs to 18 residues. V was pared by 5 bases and J by 4 bases, with 18 bases of the junction left unmatched. CDR3 protein: CASSPARLGLARDYEQYF. CDR3 coding DNA: TGTGCCAGCAGCCCCGCCCGCCTGGGACTAGCTAGAGATTACGAGCAGTACTTC.

This clone was seen just once. The CDR3 spells CASSLEYEAFF. The CDR3 region has the DNA TGTGCCAGCAGCTTGGAGTATGAAGCTTTCTTT. The chain combines TRBV5-4 with TRBJ1-1, with D hard to call. V shed 0 bases and J shed 7 bases, with 4 bases lying between them. Germline lookup yields CDR1 SGHNT and CDR2 YYREEE (reference sequence). The CDR3 contains 11 residues. Supplemented by reference TRBV5-4 and TRBJ1-1, the full variable domain reads ETGVTQSPTHLIKTRGQQVTLRCSSQSGHNTVSWYQQALGQGPQFIFQYYREEENGRGNFPPRFSGLQFPNYSSELNVNALELDDSALYLCASSLEYEAFFGQGTRLTVV.

CDR3 nucleotide sequence: TGCGCCAGCAGCTTGGCGTCGGACAGGGGGACCTATGGCTACACCTTC. Translated: CASSLASDRGTYGYTF. The gene calls are TRBV5-1 and TRBJ1-2, with 10 bases that match TRBD1. Germline V lookup: CDR1 SGHRS, CDR2 YFSETQ. The CDR3 extends over 16 amino acids. J lost 4 bases, V lost 0 bases, and 6 bases had no gene match. Full variable domain (rest looked up from reference TRBV5-1 and TRBJ1-2): KAGVTQTPRYLIKTRGQQVTLSCSPISGHRSVSWYQQTPGQGLQFLFEYFSETQRNKGNFPGRFSGRQFSNSRSEMNVSTLELGDSALYLCASSLASDRGTYGYTFGSGTRLTVV.

V usage is TRBV7-9 and J usage is TRBJ1-1; D is uncertain. The germline V gene has CDR1 SEHNR and CDR2 FQNEAQ (reference sequence). The CDR3 sequence is 13 residues long. The ends were cut back, 0 bases at V and 1 base at J, with 3 bases in the middle. CDR3 region: CASSLAGNTEAFF. CDR3 DNA: TGTGCCAGCAGCTTAGCAGGGAACACTGAAGCTTTCTTT.

CDR3 coding DNA: TGTGCCAGCATACAACAGGGAGGGGAGTATGGCTACACCTTC. Amino acid sequence: CASIQQGGEYGYTF. V is TRBV5-6 and J is TRBJ1-2, with D possibly matching TRBD1 (6 bases). This CDR3 region has 14 residues. The V gene lost 6 bases and the J gene lost 5 bases, with 17 bases spanning the gap. Germline V gene sequence: CDR1 SGHDT, CDR2 YYEEEE.

The J gene is TRBJ1-2, the V gene TRBV7-2; TRBD1 is a possible D gene (6 bases). In germline, CDR1 is SGHTA, CDR2 FQGNSA. V shed 2 bases and J shed 2 bases, with 6 bases lying between them. The CDR3 sequence is 13 residues long. The CDR3 loop is CASSLQGNYGYTF. CDR3 bases: TGTGCCAGCAGCTTACAGGGGAACTATGGCTACACCTTC.

The V and J genes are TRBV27 and TRBJ1-1, with D perhaps TRBD1 (6 bases). Looked up from germline, CDR1 is MNHEY and CDR2 is SMNVEV (reference sequence). This CDR3 comprises 15 residues. The ends were cut back, 3 bases at V and 3 bases at J, with 14 bases in the middle. The CDR3 loop is CASSLIGGGYTEAFF. The CDR3 nucleotides read TGTGCCAGCAGTTTGATCGGGGGCGGGTACACTGAAGCTTTCTTT.

The chain couples TRBV19 to TRBJ1-3; no firm D call. This CDR3 has 13 amino acids. With 11 bases removed from V and 2 bases from J, the gap between germline ends came to 13 bases. Germline V CDR1 and CDR2: LNHDA, SQIVND (reference sequence). For the CDR3, the DNA is TGTGCCGCCCGGAGAGTAACTGGAAACACCATATATTTT. As protein: CAARRVTGNTIYF.

The J gene is TRBJ1-2, the V gene TRBV13; the match to TRBD1 covers 7 bases. The V and J ends lost 5 bases and 4 bases, in that order; junction bases with no gene match: 4. Per the germline V gene, CDR1 is PRHDT and CDR2 is FYEKMQ (reference sequence). The CDR3 is 13 residues long. CDR3 loop: CASSLRDSYGYTF. The CDR3 DNA reads as TGTGCCAGCAGCCTCCGGGACAGCTATGGCTACACCTTC. Full variable domain (missing parts from reference TRBV13 and TRBJ1-2): AAGVIQSPRHLIKEKRETATLKCYPIPRHDTVYWYQQGPGQDPQFLISFYEKMQSDKGSIPDRFSAQQFSDYHSELNMSSLELGDSALYFCASSLRDSYGYTFGSGTRLTVV.

This clone appeared a single time. DNA of the CDR3: TGTGCCAGCAGCCGCGGGGGTGTTGGCTACACCTTC. Its translation: CASSRGGVGYTF. V and J are TRBV5-6 and TRBJ1-2; D perhaps matches TRBD1 (5 bases). The germline gives CDR1 SGHDT, CDR2 YYEEEE. CDR3 length: 12 residues. Trimming cost V 4 bases and J 7 bases, with 11 bases left between them.

The sample holds one count of this clone. The gene calls are TRBV2 and TRBJ2-1; D may be TRBD1 (6 bases). The length of the CDR3 is 13 residues. Trimming cost V 7 bases and J 12 bases, with 19 bases left between them. From germline, CDR1 is SNHLY and CDR2 FYNNEI. The CDR3 is CASTYASGAGQFF. CDR3 DNA: TGTGCCAGCACATACGCTTCAGGGGCCGGGCAGTTCTTC.

This clone appeared a few times. The DNA for the CDR3 is TGCGCCAGCAGCCAAGGAAAGGGAAGCTCCTACAATGAGCAGTTCTTC. It encodes CASSQGKGSSYNEQFF. The chain uses TRBV4-1 and TRBJ2-1; D not certain. The CDR3 totals 16 residues. V was cut by 1 base and J by 0 bases, with 10 bases left in between. CDR1 is MGHRA, CDR2 YSYEKL, per germline.

This clone was seen a few times. The chain recombines TRBV14 with TRBJ1-2; 8 bases are shared with TRBD1. The germline gives CDR1 SGHDN, CDR2 FVKESK. V lost 0 bases to trimming and J lost 8 bases; unmatched junction nucleotides: 5. The CDR3 is 14 residues long. The DNA of the CDR3 is TGTGCCAGCAGCCAAGAAGCCAGGGGGCAGGGCTACACCTTC. It specifies CASSQEARGQGYTF.

V gene TRBV7-9 combines with J gene TRBJ1-3, with D perhaps TRBD1 (5 bases). Trimming took off 5 bases at V and 0 bases at J, with 14 bases between the two ends. This CDR3 is 16 amino acids long. The germline V gene has CDR1 SEHNR and CDR2 FQNEAQ (reference sequence). CDR3 region: CASSRGGISSGNTIYF. The CDR3 nucleotides are TGTGCCAGCAGCCGCGGGGGGATCAGCTCTGGAAACACCATATATTTT.

The chain is built from TRBV18 and TRBJ1-2, with 7 bases lining up with TRBD1. CDR3 size: 13 residues. CDR1 is KGHSH, CDR2 LQKENI, per germline. V shed 5 bases, J shed 3 bases, and the junction held 3 bases outside the gene matches. The CDR3: CASSLTGDYGYTF. DNA of the CDR3: TGTGCCAGCTCATTAACAGGGGACTATGGCTACACCTTC.

The chain uses TRBV30 and TRBJ1-2; D is unclear. CDR1 and CDR2 (germline): GTSNPN, SVGIG (reference sequence). V lost 4 bases, J lost 6 bases, and 15 bases lay in between. The CDR3 has 13 residues. CDR3 protein: CAWTPGGNHGYTF. CDR3 DNA: TGTGCCTGGACCCCGGGAGGGAACCATGGCTACACCTTC. Together with reference TRBV30 and TRBJ1-2, the CDR3 gives the full variable domain: SQTIHQWPATLVQPVGSPLSLECTVEGTSNPNLYWYRQAAGRGLQLLFYSVGIGQISSEVPQNLSASRPQDRQFILSSKKLLLSDSGFYLCAWTPGGNHGYTFGSGTRLTVV.

The J gene is TRBJ2-7, the V gene TRBV27; 7 nucleotides line up with TRBD1. The CDR3 loop spans 16 amino acids. With 5 bases clipped from V and 4 bases from J, the junction kept 14 bases outside the gene matches. Germline V gene sequence: CDR1 MNHEY, CDR2 SMNVEV (reference sequence). In DNA form, the CDR3 reads TGTGCCAGCAGTCCCCTGGAAGTCAGGGGGTCGTACGAGCAGTACTTC. Translated, it gives CASSPLEVRGSYEQYF.

This chain links TRBV2 with TRBJ1-1; weak D call: TRBD1 (5 bases). Germline assignment: CDR1 SNHLY and CDR2 FYNNEI. The CDR3 is 12 residues long. V dropped 8 bases and J dropped 1 base, with 8 bases sitting between them. The CDR3 region is CASGRENTEAFF. The CDR3 coding sequence is TGTGCCAGCGGCAGGGAGAACACTGAAGCTTTCTTT.

The V and J genes are TRBV5-4 and TRBJ2-6; a possible D gene is TRBD1 (6 bases). The length of the CDR3 is 15 residues. V was trimmed by 4 bases and J by 3 bases, leaving 11 bases between them. Germline CDR1 and CDR2: SGHNT and YYREEE (reference sequence). The DNA for the CDR3 is TGTGCCAGCAGCGCAACAGGGAGTGGGGCCAACGTCCTGACTTTC. Protein sequence: CASSATGSGANVLTF.